This TCR beta chain was obtained from a study of OX40 agonist ivuxolimab in advanced cancers. Study in general: Every 2 weeks, patients got intravenous ivuxolimab at one of six dose levels (0.01-10 mg/kg). Three patients had partial responses: one hepatocellular carcinoma, two cutaneous melanoma.

Sequenced by immunoSEQ multiplex PCR; TCRdb stores in-frame clones only, minus some. The table shows more than 45,000 clones, with over 65% occurring only once. The CDR3 runs 15 residues. The germline V gene encodes CDR1 LNHDA and CDR2 SQIVND (reference sequence). J lost 7 bases, V lost 2 bases, and 6 bases had no gene match. The cohort excluded patients with autoimmune disease history or systemic immunosuppression. Blood was sampled at baseline, cycle 4 day 1, and cycle 7 day 1. The chain is built from TRBV19 and TRBJ2-2; 8 positions match TRBD1. This TCR derives from an adult with an advanced solid tumor such as melanoma, head and neck, liver or kidney cancer. The sample was CD4+ or CD8+ T cells sorted from blood, taken in a trial of the OX40 agonist ivuxolimab. The CDR3 spells CASSISQGAHGELFF. In DNA form, the CDR3 reads TGTGCCAGTAGTATATCTCAGGGGGCCCACGGGGAGCTGTTTTTT.